The 15 T cell receptor beta chains reported below all come from one sample, sequenced in a study of response to subunit inactivated influenza vaccine. TCRdb independently ran MiXCR on the RT-PCR reads; one entry per CDR3 protein. The sample has about 830,000 distinct CDR3 sequences, under 20% seen once. The starting material was PBMCs from blood, obtained around 5 days after vaccination. Every receptor here comes from a man between 45 and 60 years old who received an inactivated influenza vaccine.

This chain links TRBV12-3 or TRBV12-4 with TRBJ2-1, with a weak D call TRBD2 (6 bases). The CDR3 length is 15 residues. Trimming cost V 8 bases and J 3 bases, with 17 bases left between them. The CDR3: CASSIWRGYYNEQFF. CDR3 DNA: TGTGCCAGCTCTATTTGGAGGGGTTACTACAATGAGCAGTTCTTC.

This clonotype turned up a few times. J is TRBJ1-6 and V is TRBV20-1; D unclear. V was trimmed by 7 bases and J by 0 bases, leaving 7 bases between them. CDR1 is DFQATT, CDR2 SNEGSKA, per germline (reference sequence). The CDR3 is 13 residues long. The CDR3 loop reads CSGQSSYNSPLHF. CDR3 nucleotide sequence: TGCAGTGGGCAGAGCTCCTATAATTCACCCCTCCACTTT.

This clonotype was recorded a few times. The chain uses TRBV12-3 or TRBV12-4 and TRBJ2-3; the D gene could be TRBD1 or TRBD2 (5 bases each). The ends were cut back, 2 bases at V and 8 bases at J, with 11 bases in the middle. The CDR3 runs to 13 residues. The CDR3 is CASSLRGRGTQYF. CDR3 in DNA: TGTGCCAGCAGTTTAAGGGGTCGGGGTACGCAGTATTTT.

In DNA form, the CDR3 reads TGCAGTGCTAAAAAGGCCCAACAGGGATGGACAGATACGCAGTATTTT. Protein: CSAKKAQQGWTDTQYF. The chain uses TRBV20-1 and TRBJ2-3; D perhaps matches TRBD1 (6 bases). The CDR3 is 16 residues long. In germline, CDR1 is DFQATT, CDR2 SNEGSKA (reference sequence). V was trimmed by 4 bases and J by 3 bases, leaving 20 bases between them.

This clonotype has a count of ten or more. The J gene is TRBJ2-7, the V gene TRBV13; 9 bases map to TRBD2. V shed 0 bases, J shed 0 bases, and the junction held 6 bases outside the gene matches. The germline gives CDR1 PRHDT, CDR2 FYEKMQ (reference sequence). The CDR3 loop spans 17 amino acids. Here the CDR3 DNA reads TGTGCCAGCAGCTTAGGCCGTGCGGGGGGGAGCTCCTACGAGCAGTACTTC. The encoded protein is CASSLGRAGGSSYEQYF.

This clonotype was observed a few times. This rearrangement joins TRBV27 to TRBJ2-1; 9 nucleotides align to TRBD2. J gave up 6 bases and V 2 bases, and 5 bases lay outside the gene matches. Germline CDR1 is MNHEY and CDR2 is SMNVEV (reference sequence). The CDR3 sequence is 15 residues long. The CDR3 DNA reads TGTGCCAGCAGTTTAATAGCGGGAGCGGTCAATGAGCAGTTCTTC. Translated, it gives CASSLIAGAVNEQFF.

The V and J genes are TRBV6-2 or TRBV6-3 and TRBJ2-2, with D maybe TRBD2 (6 bases). Trimming removed 5 bases from V and 2 bases from J, with 12 bases in between. CDR3 length equals 15 residues. The germline V gene encodes CDR1 MNHEY and CDR2 SVGEGT. The CDR3 loop is CASSPHGGNTGELFF. CDR3 in DNA: TGTGCCAGCAGTCCCCACGGGGGAAACACCGGGGAGCTGTTTTTT.

This clonotype has at least ten counts. The rearrangement uses TRBV5-6 and TRBJ1-5, with 11 bases lining up with TRBD1. The germline CDR1 and CDR2 sequences are SGHDT and YYEEEE. This CDR3 has 14 residues. The V segment lost 2 bases and the J segment 7 bases; nucleotides outside the gene matches: 2. CDR3 nucleotides: TGTGCCAGCAGCTTCGGGACAGGGGGACAGCCCCAGCATTTT. It specifies CASSFGTGGQPQHF. The whole variable domain, filled in from reference TRBV5-6 and TRBJ1-5, reads DAGVTQSPTHLIKTRGQQVTLRCSPKSGHDTVSWYQQALGQGPQFIFQYYEEEERQRGNFPDRFSGHQFPNYSSELNVNALLLGDSALYLCASSFGTGGQPQHFGDGTRLSIL.

This clonotype was detected only a few times. The chain couples TRBV5-1 to TRBJ2-1; TRBD2 matches 7 bases. The germline CDR1 and CDR2 sequences are SGHRS and YFSETQ. Unmatched junction bases numbered 3, after V lost 0 bases and J lost 3 bases. The CDR3 has 15 amino acids. The DNA for the CDR3 is TGCGCCAGCAGCTTGGATGGGGGGGACTACAATGAGCAGTTCTTC. This translates into CASSLDGGDYNEQFF.

This clonotype was seen repeatedly, ten times or more. V and J are TRBV29-1 and TRBJ2-1; the D is unclear. CDR3 length equals 11 residues. V lost 1 base, J lost 3 bases, and 1 base lay in between. In germline, CDR1 is SQVTM, CDR2 ANQGSEA. The CDR3 sequence: CSVEGYNEQFF. As DNA, the CDR3 is TGCAGCGTTGAAGGCTACAATGAGCAGTTCTTC.

This CDR3 is CASSPNWADEQFF. Here the CDR3 DNA reads TGTGCCAGCTCACCAAATTGGGCTGATGAGCAGTTCTTC. The chain recombines TRBV18 with TRBJ2-1; D remains ambiguous. Germline CDR1 is KGHSH and CDR2 is LQKENI. Between the trimmed V and J ends, which lost 2 bases and 8 bases, there was a span of 10 bases. This CDR3 has 13 amino acids.

The table lists this clonotype with many counts. This chain uses TRBV29-1 with TRBJ2-5; TRBD2 is a possible D gene (6 bases). CDR1 SQVTM and CDR2 ANQGSEA come from the germline V gene. V was pared by 2 bases and J by 4 bases, with 8 bases between. This CDR3 region has 12 residues. CDR3 sequence reads: CSVERGGETQYF. CDR3 coding DNA: TGCAGCGTTGAACGGGGAGGAGAGACCCAGTACTTC.

This chain links TRBV4-3 with TRBJ1-1; the D is unclear. This CDR3 spans 14 amino acids. Trimming removed 2 bases at V and 5 bases at J, with 12 bases between. Looked up from germline, CDR1 is LGHNA and CDR2 is YSLEER. CDR3 DNA sequence: TGCGCCAGCAGCCAATCGCGGCTAACAACTGAAGCTTTCTTT. It translates to CASSQSRLTTEAFF.

This clonotype was counted only a few times. V usage is TRBV6-1 and J usage is TRBJ1-4, with D unclear. The germline V gene encodes CDR1 MNHNS and CDR2 SASEGT. The CDR3 is 14 residues long. V was trimmed by 6 bases and J by 7 bases, leaving 15 bases between them. The CDR3 coding sequence is TGTGCCAGCAGCACCGGGAAGAAGGGTGAAAAACTGTTTTTT. Its translation is CASSTGKKGEKLFF.

This clonotype was observed many times. This chain connects TRBV20-1 to TRBJ2-7; D is perhaps TRBD1 (5 bases). Germline values: CDR1 DFQATT, CDR2 SNEGSKA (reference sequence). The CDR3 runs to 11 residues. V was shortened by 1 base and J by 6 bases, with 7 bases between the two germline ends. CDR3 residues: CSARGQTEQYF. CDR3 bases: TGCAGTGCTAGAGGACAGACCGAGCAGTACTTC.